This TCR beta chain was found in a study of blood T cells in healthy people across ages. CDR3 length equals 13 residues. With 4 bases clipped from V and 4 bases from J, the junction kept 3 bases outside the gene matches. CDR1 is ENHRY and CDR2 is SYGVKD in the germline V gene. The use of a sample-barcoded 5' primer and a J-beta primer mix characterized a second PCR of about 7 to 12 cycles. Every cDNA molecule bore a tag from a template-switch adaptor containing 12 random nucleotides. TCRdb re-derived calls from the 5' RACE reads in MiXCR, one entry per CDR3 protein. The sample yields around 1,700,000 distinct CDR3 sequences, roughly 27% seen once. This clonotype was seen a handful of times.

V is TRBV10-3 and J is TRBJ1-2, with 7 bases lining up with TRBD1. This sequence was found in a woman in her twenties or thirties in good health. The sequencing input was blood. In nucleotides, the CDR3 is TGTGCCATCAGTGGGGGGACAGCCTATGGCTACACCTTC. It is translated as CAISGGTAYGYTF.